A selection of T cell receptor beta chains follows, all from one sample in a study of blood T cell repertoires in COVID-19. Libraries were prepared by immunoSEQ multiplex PCR; TCRdb keeps only in-frame clonotypes and omits some of them. Of roughly 72,000 clones listed, approximately 85% were seen once; the top ten hold about 5%. The source material was peripheral blood. Receptors originate from a woman older than 75 with active or convalescent COVID-19. CDR3s include the opening cysteine and the closing phenylalanine or tryptophan. The D gene is left open where the match is weak. Only some rows state a clone size, as once, few, many or a class for expanded clones.

d_call: TRBD1; v_call: TRBV6-6; j_call: TRBJ1-5; clone_size: NA; cdr3_nt: TGTGCCAGCAGTACAGGACAGGGGCAGATCAATCAGCCCCAGCATTTT; cdr3_aa: CASSTGQGQINQPQHF
d_call: TRBD2; v_call: TRBV5-6; j_call: TRBJ2-1; clone_size: NA; cdr3_nt: TGTGCCAGCAGCCGGACGCCACTAGCGGGAGTACGTGAGCAGTTCTTC; cdr3_aa: CASSRTPLAGVREQFF
d_call: NA; v_call: TRBV25-1; j_call: TRBJ1-3; clone_size: few; cdr3_nt: TGTGCCAGCAGGGACAGCTCTGGAAACACCATATATTTT; cdr3_aa: CASRDSSGNTIYF
d_call: NA; v_call: TRBV4-3; j_call: TRBJ1-4; clone_size: NA; cdr3_nt: TGCGCCAGCAGCCAAGAATCAGAAAAACTGTTTTTT; cdr3_aa: CASSQESEKLFF
d_call: NA; v_call: TRBV5-5; j_call: TRBJ2-7; clone_size: few; cdr3_nt: TGTGCCAGCAGCTTTCGATCTGGGACAACTACGGTGCAGTACTTC; cdr3_aa: CASSFRSGTTTVQYF
d_call: TRBD2; v_call: TRBV29-1; j_call: TRBJ2-1; clone_size: NA; cdr3_nt: TGCAGCTCACGGGGGGGGAAAGGGTCCAATGAGCAGTTCTTC; cdr3_aa: CSSRGGKGSNEQFF
d_call: NA; v_call: TRBV19; j_call: TRBJ2-7; clone_size: NA; cdr3_nt: TGTGCCAGTAGTCTATTACCAGGGGCTTACGAGCAGTACTTC; cdr3_aa: CASSLLPGAYEQYF
d_call: NA; v_call: TRBV30; j_call: TRBJ1-1; clone_size: NA; cdr3_nt: TGTGCCTGGAGTTCGGGACACCACACTGAAGCTTTCTTT; cdr3_aa: CAWSSGHHTEAFF
d_call: TRBD2; v_call: TRBV6-5; j_call: TRBJ2-7; clone_size: few; cdr3_nt: TGTGCCAGCAGACTAGCGGACGAGCAGTACTTC; cdr3_aa: CASRLADEQYF
d_call: NA; v_call: TRBV6-2/TRBV6-3; j_call: TRBJ2-2; clone_size: once; cdr3_nt: TGTGCCAGCAGTTACACTACAATTACGAACACCGGGGAGCTGTTTTTT; cdr3_aa: CASSYTTITNTGELFF
d_call: TRBD1; v_call: TRBV6-2/TRBV6-3; j_call: TRBJ2-7; clone_size: NA; cdr3_nt: TGTGCCAGCAGTTACAACGGACAGGGAGGTGAGCAGTACTTC; cdr3_aa: CASSYNGQGGEQYF
d_call: NA; v_call: TRBV6-5; j_call: TRBJ2-3; clone_size: NA; cdr3_nt: TGTGCCAGCACCTCCTGGCCCCTAGAAGATACGCAGTATTTT; cdr3_aa: CASTSWPLEDTQYF
d_call: NA; v_call: TRBV30; j_call: TRBJ1-2; clone_size: NA; cdr3_nt: TGTGCCTGGAGTGTACAGGCAGCCTCCTCCGATGGCTACACCTTC; cdr3_aa: CAWSVQAASSDGYTF
d_call: TRBD1; v_call: TRBV3-1/TRBV3-2; j_call: TRBJ2-3; clone_size: NA; cdr3_nt: TGTGCCAGCAGCCAAGACCCCGGACAGGGTCCCCAAAATGAATATTTT; cdr3_aa: CASSQDPGQGPQNEYF
d_call: TRBD2; v_call: TRBV4-1; j_call: TRBJ2-7; clone_size: NA; cdr3_nt: TGCGCCAGCAGCCAAGATTTAGCGGGCAGCTCCTACGAGCAGTACTTC; cdr3_aa: CASSQDLAGSSYEQYF
d_call: NA; v_call: TRBV27; j_call: TRBJ2-5; clone_size: NA; cdr3_nt: TGTGCCAGCAGTTTAATATCGGGAAGACAGACCCAGTACTTC; cdr3_aa: CASSLISGRQTQYF
d_call: NA; v_call: TRBV7-2; j_call: TRBJ1-2; clone_size: NA; cdr3_nt: TGTGCCAGCAGCCGGAGTTATAACTATGGCTACACCTTC; cdr3_aa: CASSRSYNYGYTF
d_call: TRBD1; v_call: TRBV2; j_call: TRBJ1-5; clone_size: NA; cdr3_nt: TGTGCCAGCAGGACGACAGGGGATCAGCCCCAGCATTTT; cdr3_aa: CASRTTGDQPQHF
d_call: NA; v_call: TRBV6-2/TRBV6-3; j_call: TRBJ2-5; clone_size: NA; cdr3_nt: TGTGCCAGCAGTTACCCCCAGTTCCAAGAGACCCAGTACTTC; cdr3_aa: CASSYPQFQETQYF
d_call: TRBD2; v_call: TRBV11-2; j_call: TRBJ2-1; clone_size: NA; cdr3_nt: TGTGCCAGCAGCTTGTCGGCGGGGGGGCCCAATGAGCAGTTCTTC; cdr3_aa: CASSLSAGGPNEQFF
d_call: NA; v_call: TRBV12-3/TRBV12-4; j_call: TRBJ1-1; clone_size: NA; cdr3_nt: TGTGCCAGCAGTCCCGAGGGGAACACTGAAGCTTTCTTT; cdr3_aa: CASSPEGNTEAFF
d_call: NA; v_call: TRBV18; j_call: TRBJ2-2; clone_size: few; cdr3_nt: TGTGCCAGCTCCCCCACGCGGGGACCTGTCGGGGAGCTGTTTTTT; cdr3_aa: CASSPTRGPVGELFF
d_call: NA; v_call: TRBV5-1; j_call: TRBJ2-7; clone_size: NA; cdr3_nt: TGCGCCAGCACCCCCTTTACGGGGTACTCCTACGAGCAGTACTTC; cdr3_aa: CASTPFTGYSYEQYF
d_call: TRBD2; v_call: TRBV2; j_call: TRBJ2-1; clone_size: NA; cdr3_nt: TGTGCCAGCAGCGCCGGGACTAGCGGACTCAATGAGCAGTTCTTC; cdr3_aa: CASSAGTSGLNEQFF
d_call: NA; v_call: TRBV20-1; j_call: TRBJ1-2; clone_size: once; cdr3_nt: TGCAGTGCTAAGGACAACCGCTACACCTTC; cdr3_aa: CSAKDNRYTF
d_call: NA; v_call: TRBV29-1; j_call: TRBJ2-7; clone_size: few; cdr3_nt: TGCAGCGTTGAACTATCCCGACAGGACGAGCAGTACTTC; cdr3_aa: CSVELSRQDEQYF
d_call: TRBD2; v_call: TRBV28; j_call: TRBJ2-7; clone_size: many; cdr3_nt: TGTGCCAGCAGTTTGTGGGAGACTAGCCCGATGGGCTACGAGCAGTACTTC; cdr3_aa: CASSLWETSPMGYEQYF
d_call: TRBD2; v_call: TRBV7-2; j_call: TRBJ2-2; clone_size: NA; cdr3_nt: TGTGCCAGCAGCTTAGTCCCGGCTAGCGGGAGTTTTAGCGGGGAGCTGTTTTTT; cdr3_aa: CASSLVPASGSFSGELFF
d_call: NA; v_call: TRBV2; j_call: TRBJ2-7; clone_size: NA; cdr3_nt: TGTGCCAGCAGTGGAACTAGCTACGAGCAGTACTTC; cdr3_aa: CASSGTSYEQYF
d_call: TRBD1; v_call: TRBV18; j_call: TRBJ2-3; clone_size: NA; cdr3_nt: TGTGCCAGCTTCCCGGACAGGAGCACAGATACGCAGTATTTT; cdr3_aa: CASFPDRSTDTQYF
d_call: TRBD2; v_call: TRBV27; j_call: TRBJ2-1; clone_size: NA; cdr3_nt: TGTGCCAGCAGTTTAGCGGGGGGTAATGAGCAGTTCTTC; cdr3_aa: CASSLAGGNEQFF
d_call: NA; v_call: TRBV19; j_call: TRBJ2-1; clone_size: many; cdr3_nt: TGTGCCAGTAGTATAGTGTCAGCGGTCGAGCAGTTCTTC; cdr3_aa: CASSIVSAVEQFF
d_call: NA; v_call: TRBV6-2/TRBV6-3; j_call: TRBJ2-1; clone_size: NA; cdr3_nt: TGTGCCAGCAGTTACCGACTCTTAGAGGGGGTATACAATGAGCAGTTCTTC; cdr3_aa: CASSYRLLEGVYNEQFF
d_call: TRBD1; v_call: TRBV29-1; j_call: TRBJ2-7; clone_size: NA; cdr3_nt: TGCAGCGTGGGCAGACAGGGAACCGAGCAGTACTTC; cdr3_aa: CSVGRQGTEQYF
d_call: NA; v_call: TRBV23-1; j_call: TRBJ2-5; clone_size: NA; cdr3_nt: TGCGCCAGCAGTCAATATGTGTGGGGGCCCGCCCGAGGGGAGACCCAGTACTTC; cdr3_aa: CASSQYVWGPARGETQYF
d_call: NA; v_call: TRBV10-3; j_call: TRBJ2-4; clone_size: few; cdr3_nt: TGTGCCATCAGTGAGTCGTGGCTAGATAACGGCAAAAACATTCAGTACTTC; cdr3_aa: CAISESWLDNGKNIQYF
d_call: TRBD2; v_call: TRBV5-1; j_call: TRBJ2-3; clone_size: NA; cdr3_nt: TGCGCCAGCAGCTTGGTGGGACTAGCGGGGTCTAGCACAGATACGCAGTATTTT; cdr3_aa: CASSLVGLAGSSTDTQYF
d_call: NA; v_call: TRBV4-1; j_call: TRBJ1-5; clone_size: NA; cdr3_nt: TGCGCCAGCAGCCAGGAAGGGGGGCCCCAGCATTTT; cdr3_aa: CASSQEGGPQHF
d_call: TRBD1; v_call: TRBV19; j_call: TRBJ2-1; clone_size: NA; cdr3_nt: TGTGCCAGTACCGGGACAGGGATAGCGGGTCAGCAGTTCTTC; cdr3_aa: CASTGTGIAGQQFF
d_call: TRBD1; v_call: TRBV19; j_call: TRBJ2-7; clone_size: few; cdr3_nt: TGTGCCAGTAGTTCGACAGGGCCCACGGCCTACGAGCAGTACTTC; cdr3_aa: CASSSTGPTAYEQYF
d_call: TRBD2; v_call: TRBV5-1; j_call: TRBJ2-7; clone_size: NA; cdr3_nt: TGCGCCAGCAGCTTGGAGCTTTTAGCGGGCCATCTATACGAGCAGTACTTC; cdr3_aa: CASSLELLAGHLYEQYF
d_call: NA; v_call: TRBV10-1; j_call: TRBJ2-1; clone_size: NA; cdr3_nt: TGCGCCAGCAGTGAAACTTCCGTCAATGAGCAGTTCTTC; cdr3_aa: CASSETSVNEQFF
d_call: NA; v_call: TRBV19; j_call: TRBJ1-3; clone_size: once; cdr3_nt: TGTGCCAGTAGTACCCGGACTATCTCTGGAAACACCATATATTTT; cdr3_aa: CASSTRTISGNTIYF
d_call: NA; v_call: TRBV28; j_call: TRBJ2-3; clone_size: NA; cdr3_nt: TGTGCCAGCAGTTTGGCGGCAGGGCCATGGAATACGCAGTATTTT; cdr3_aa: CASSLAAGPWNTQYF
d_call: TRBD2; v_call: TRBV5-4; j_call: TRBJ2-1; clone_size: NA; cdr3_nt: TGTGCCAGCAGCTTGAATCCGGGGGGGCTAAATGAGCAGTTCTTC; cdr3_aa: CASSLNPGGLNEQFF
d_call: TRBD1; v_call: TRBV28; j_call: TRBJ1-2; clone_size: NA; cdr3_nt: TGTGCCAGCAGTTCGCAGGGGGCGGCCGTCTATGGCTACACCTTC; cdr3_aa: CASSSQGAAVYGYTF
d_call: NA; v_call: TRBV29-1; j_call: TRBJ1-1; clone_size: NA; cdr3_nt: TGCAGCGTTCTCCGAGCCCGGGGGGCGGCCACTGAAGCTTTCTTT; cdr3_aa: CSVLRARGAATEAFF
d_call: TRBD2; v_call: TRBV5-4; j_call: TRBJ2-1; clone_size: NA; cdr3_nt: TGTGCCAGCAGCTCGGGACCTCGGGCTAGCGGGCAGTTCTTC; cdr3_aa: CASSSGPRASGQFF
d_call: TRBD1; v_call: TRBV28; j_call: TRBJ2-7; clone_size: NA; cdr3_nt: TGTGCCAGCAGTTCCCACCGATACCACAGGGGGAAGGTCTACGAGCAGTACTTC; cdr3_aa: CASSSHRYHRGKVYEQYF